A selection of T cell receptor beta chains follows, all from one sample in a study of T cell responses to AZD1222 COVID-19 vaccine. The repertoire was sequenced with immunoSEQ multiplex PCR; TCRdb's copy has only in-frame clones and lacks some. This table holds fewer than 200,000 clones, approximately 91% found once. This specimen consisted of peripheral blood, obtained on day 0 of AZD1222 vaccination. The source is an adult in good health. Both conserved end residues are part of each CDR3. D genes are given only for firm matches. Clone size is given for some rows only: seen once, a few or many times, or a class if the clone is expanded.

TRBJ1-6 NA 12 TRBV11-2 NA TGTGCCAGCAGGTTCACTAATTCACCCCTCCACTTT CASRFTNSPLHF
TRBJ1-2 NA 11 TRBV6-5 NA TGTGCCAGCAGATCCAGCTATGGCTACACCTTC CASRSSYGYTF
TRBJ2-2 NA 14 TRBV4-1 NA TGCGCCAGCAGCCAAGATAGGATACCCGGGGAGCTGTTTTTT CASSQDRIPGELFF
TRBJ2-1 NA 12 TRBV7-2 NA TGTGCCAGCAGCTTAGCTATTAATGAGCAGTTCTTC CASSLAINEQFF
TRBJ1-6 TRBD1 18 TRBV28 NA TGTGCCAGCATTTCCTTGCCCCTGGCAGGGGGCTATAATTCACCCCTCCACTTT CASISLPLAGGYNSPLHF
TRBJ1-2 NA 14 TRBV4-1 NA TGCGCCAGCAGCCAGGGCGACAGGAACTATGGCTACACCTTC CASSQGDRNYGYTF
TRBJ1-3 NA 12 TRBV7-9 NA TGTGCCAGCAGCTTAGATGGAAACACCATATATTTT CASSLDGNTIYF
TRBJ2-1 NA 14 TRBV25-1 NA TGTGCCAGCAGCGGGGGTGGGGCCGGGAGTGAGCAGTTCTTC CASSGGGAGSEQFF
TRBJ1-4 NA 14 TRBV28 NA TGTGCCAGCACCGAACAAGGGGGGTCTGAAAAACTGTTTTTT CASTEQGGSEKLFF
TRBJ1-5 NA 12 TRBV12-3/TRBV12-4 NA TGTGCCAGCAGTTTGACAAGTCAGCCCCAGCATTTT CASSLTSQPQHF
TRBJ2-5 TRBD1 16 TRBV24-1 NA TGTGCCACCAGTGATCCTGGACAGGGGCCACAAGAGACCCAGTACTTC CATSDPGQGPQETQYF
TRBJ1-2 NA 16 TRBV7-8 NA TGTGCCAGCAGCCCGCTCCTACCGCCCCAGGGTCTTGGCTACACCTTC CASSPLLPPQGLGYTF
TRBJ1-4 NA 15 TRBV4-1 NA TGCGCCAGCAGCCAAGTAACGACAGCGCCCGAAAAACTGTTTTTT CASSQVTTAPEKLFF
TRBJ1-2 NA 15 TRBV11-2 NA TGTGCCAGCAGCTTAGGGGTACAGCTTAACTATGGCTACACCTTC CASSLGVQLNYGYTF
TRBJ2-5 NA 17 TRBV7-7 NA TGTGCTAGCAGCCGACTGGGGGAGGCCGGGTTTCAAGAGACCCAGTACTTC CASSRLGEAGFQETQYF
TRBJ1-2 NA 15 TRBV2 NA TGTGCCAGCAGCTTAAGACAGGAGATTTTGGGGGGCTACACCTTC CASSLRQEILGGYTF
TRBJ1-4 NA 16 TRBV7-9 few TGTGCCAGCAAAATCCTAGGGGGAGCGACTAATGAAAAACTGTTTTTT CASKILGGATNEKLFF
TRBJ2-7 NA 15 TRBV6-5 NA TGTGCCAGCAGTCCCCCAGCAGGGACTGGGGGCGAGCAGTACTTC CASSPPAGTGGEQYF
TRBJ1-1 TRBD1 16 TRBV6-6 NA TGTGCCAGCAGTTACACCCTGGGACAGCCGAACACTGAAGCTTTCTTT CASSYTLGQPNTEAFF
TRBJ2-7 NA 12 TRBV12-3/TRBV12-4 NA TGTGCCAGCAATCAAGGGGGGTACGAGCAGTACTTC CASNQGGYEQYF
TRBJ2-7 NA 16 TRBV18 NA TGTGCCAGCTCACCATTAAACGGACCACTATCCTACGAGCAGTACTTC CASSPLNGPLSYEQYF
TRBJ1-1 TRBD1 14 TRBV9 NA TGTGCCAGCAGCCCAAACAGGGGAGGTACTGAAGCTTTCTTT CASSPNRGGTEAFF
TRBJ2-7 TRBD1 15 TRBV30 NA TGTGCCTGGAGTGGGGGGACAGACCATTCCTACGAGCAGTACTTC CAWSGGTDHSYEQYF
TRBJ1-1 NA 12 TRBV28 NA TGTGCCAGCAGTTTCCCCGGGAATGAAGCTTTCTTT CASSFPGNEAFF
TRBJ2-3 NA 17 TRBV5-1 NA TGCGCCAGCAGCTTGGCCTCGGGGAGGTTTTTCACAGATACGCAGTATTTT CASSLASGRFFTDTQYF
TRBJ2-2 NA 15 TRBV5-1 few TGCGCCAGCAGCTTTAAAACAGGGAACACCGGGGAGCTGTTTTTT CASSFKTGNTGELFF
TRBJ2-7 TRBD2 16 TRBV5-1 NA TGCGCCAGCGCCCCCCGGGTCCTAGCGGGCTCCTACGAGCAGTACTTC CASAPRVLAGSYEQYF
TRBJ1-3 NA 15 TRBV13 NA TGTGCCAGCAGCTCTTGGGGCACGAGCAGAAACACCATATATTTT CASSSWGTSRNTIYF
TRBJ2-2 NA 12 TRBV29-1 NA TGCAGCGTTGGGGGACCGGGCGGGGAGCTGTTTTTT CSVGGPGGELFF
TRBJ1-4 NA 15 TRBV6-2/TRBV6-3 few TGTGCCAGCAGTTACTCAGGTGCAACTAATGAAAAACTGTTTTTT CASSYSGATNEKLFF
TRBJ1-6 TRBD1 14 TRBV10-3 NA TGTGCCATCGGACAGGGGGCTTATAATTCACCCCTCCACTTT CAIGQGAYNSPLHF
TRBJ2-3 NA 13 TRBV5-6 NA TGTGCCAGCAGCCGGGAACCACGAGATACGCAGTATTTT CASSREPRDTQYF
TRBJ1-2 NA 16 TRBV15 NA TGTGCCACCAGCAGATCCCGACAGCCTACTAACTATGGCTACACCTTC CATSRSRQPTNYGYTF
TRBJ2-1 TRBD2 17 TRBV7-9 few TGTGCCAGCAGCTTAGCGAGGATCGGAGGACTAGCGGGGGAGCAGTTCTTC CASSLARIGGLAGEQFF
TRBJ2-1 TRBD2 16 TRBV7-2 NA TGTGCCAGCAGCACGCGCGGGGGGTCTTACTACAATGAGCAGTTCTTC CASSTRGGSYYNEQFF
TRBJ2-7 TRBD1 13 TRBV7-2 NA TGTGCCAGCAGCTCCTACAGGGGCTACGAGCAGTACTTC CASSSYRGYEQYF
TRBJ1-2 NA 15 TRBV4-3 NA TGCGCCAGCAGCCACCAGGGCAATCGGAACTATGGCTACACCTTC CASSHQGNRNYGYTF
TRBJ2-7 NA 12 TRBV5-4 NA TGTGCCAGCAGCTTTATTTCGGACGAGCAGTACTTC CASSFISDEQYF
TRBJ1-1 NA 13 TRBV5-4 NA TGTGCCAGCAGCCCGAACAGGAACACTGAAGCTTTCTTT CASSPNRNTEAFF
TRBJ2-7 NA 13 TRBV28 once TGTGCCAGCAGCCTCCTTATCCAGGACGAGCAGTACTTC CASSLLIQDEQYF